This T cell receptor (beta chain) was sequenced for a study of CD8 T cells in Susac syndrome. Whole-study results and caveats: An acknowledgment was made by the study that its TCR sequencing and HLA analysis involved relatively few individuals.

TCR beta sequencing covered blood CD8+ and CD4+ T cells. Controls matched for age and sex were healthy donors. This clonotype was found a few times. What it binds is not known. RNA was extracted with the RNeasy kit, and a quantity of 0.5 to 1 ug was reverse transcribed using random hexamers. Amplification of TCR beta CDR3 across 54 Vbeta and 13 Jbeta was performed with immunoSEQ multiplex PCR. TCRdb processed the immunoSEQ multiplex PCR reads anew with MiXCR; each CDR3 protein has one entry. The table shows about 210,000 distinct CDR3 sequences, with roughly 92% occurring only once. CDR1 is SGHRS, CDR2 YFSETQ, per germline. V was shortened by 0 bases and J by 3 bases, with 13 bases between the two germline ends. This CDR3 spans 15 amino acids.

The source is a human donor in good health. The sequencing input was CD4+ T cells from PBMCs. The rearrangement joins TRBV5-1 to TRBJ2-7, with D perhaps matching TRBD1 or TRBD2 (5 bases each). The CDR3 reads CASSLGHRGVYEQYF. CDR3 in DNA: TGCGCCAGCAGCTTGGGCCACAGAGGGGTCTACGAGCAGTACTTC.